These 24 T cell receptor beta chains came from one sample sequenced in a study of blood T cells in healthy people across ages. Then a second PCR, running roughly 7 to 11 cycles, was carried out with a sample-barcoded 5' primer and a J-beta primer mix. TCRdb re-called the 5' RACE reads with MiXCR, one entry per CDR3 protein. The table shows about 580,000 distinct CDR3 sequences, with roughly 48% occurring only once. The sample comprised blood. These receptors were obtained from a man older than 75 in good health.

The V call is TRBV20-1, the J call TRBJ1-3; no reliable D call. V shed 5 bases and J shed 8 bases, with 16 bases lying between them. This CDR3 has 13 amino acids. Germline V lookup: CDR1 DFQATT, CDR2 SNEGSKA (reference sequence). This CDR3 reads CSASQAQRDTIYF. The CDR3 DNA sequence: TGCAGTGCTTCCCAGGCCCAGAGGGACACCATATATTTT.

The chain carries TRBV3-1 and TRBJ2-5; D could derive from TRBD1 or TRBD2 (5 bases each). In germline, CDR1 is LGHDT, CDR2 YNNKEL (reference sequence). Trimming cost V 0 bases and J 1 base, with 6 bases left between them. The CDR3 is 14 amino acids. CDR3 residues: CASSQEGVQETQYF. CDR3 nucleotides: TGTGCCAGCAGCCAAGAGGGGGTCCAAGAGACCCAGTACTTC.

V is TRBV4-3 and J is TRBJ1-2; D may be TRBD1 (6 bases). This CDR3 comprises 15 residues. Looked up from germline, CDR1 is LGHNA and CDR2 is YSLEER. V dropped 6 bases and J dropped 3 bases, with 17 bases sitting between them. CDR3 in amino acids: CASRTTGSGDYGYTF. CDR3 nucleotides: TGCGCCAGCAGAACTACAGGGTCCGGGGACTATGGCTACACCTTC.

This clonotype was found a few times. In DNA form, the CDR3 reads TGTGCCAGCAGCCAGACTGGGCATGAGCAGTTCTTC. Residues: CASSQTGHEQFF. The J gene is TRBJ2-1, the V gene TRBV7-9; the D is unclear. CDR1 and CDR2 (germline): SEHNR, FQNEAQ (reference sequence). V shed 5 bases and J shed 8 bases, with 10 bases lying between them. The CDR3 loop spans 12 amino acids.

This chain joins TRBV24-1 and TRBJ2-7, with 14 bases that match TRBD2. CDR1 is KGHDR and CDR2 is SFDVKD in the germline V gene. CDR3 size: 17 residues. Unmatched junction bases numbered 11, after V lost 4 bases and J lost 7 bases. CDR3 loop: CATSDPGTSGRMNEQYF. The CDR3 DNA follows: TGTGCCACCAGTGACCCGGGGACTAGCGGGAGAATGAATGAGCAGTACTTC.

This clonotype was seen a few times. V usage is TRBV12-3 or TRBV12-4 and J usage is TRBJ2-4, with D uncertain. CDR3 length: 14 residues. Trimming took 7 bases from V and 2 from J, leaving 12 bases between them. CDR3 region: CASNQRESKNIQYF. In nucleotides, the CDR3 is TGTGCCAGCAATCAGCGCGAGTCCAAAAACATTCAGTACTTC.

The chain joins TRBV4-3 to TRBJ2-1; 7 positions match TRBD2. CDR3 length: 15 amino acids. Germline V lookup: CDR1 LGHNA, CDR2 YSLEER. Trimming removed 4 bases from V and 4 bases from J; junction bases left unmatched: 7. In DNA, the CDR3 is TGCGCCAGCAGCCGGAAGCGGGGCCCATACAATGAGCAGTTCTTC. Its protein is CASSRKRGPYNEQFF.

The chain couples TRBV3-1 to TRBJ2-6, with 10 bases lining up with TRBD1. Per germline, CDR1 LGHDT and CDR2 YNNKEL (reference sequence). Unmatched junction bases numbered 4, after V lost 0 bases and J lost 2 bases. This CDR3 spans 18 amino acids. CDR3 DNA: TGTGCCAGCAGCCAAGATCTCGGACAGGGGGCTGGGGCCAACGTCCTGACTTTC. Translation: CASSQDLGQGAGANVLTF.

The chain couples TRBV4-2 to TRBJ2-7; 8 bases map to TRBD2. Germline V CDR1 and CDR2: LGHNA, YNFKEQ. There are 18 residues in the CDR3. V shed 1 base and J 4 bases; nucleotides not matched to a gene: 15. CDR3 residues: CASSQGSGSGRAEYEQYF. The CDR3, as DNA: TGTGCCAGCAGCCAAGGGTCGGGAAGCGGGAGAGCGGAGTACGAGCAGTACTTC.

The chain links TRBV9 to TRBJ1-5; D is possibly TRBD1 (5 bases). V gave up 3 bases and J gave up 5 bases, with 6 bases separating them. Germline values: CDR1 SGDLS, CDR2 YYNGEE. The CDR3 extends over 12 amino acids. The CDR3, as DNA: TGTGCCAGCAGCGCGGGGGATCAGCCCCAGCATTTT. Translated: CASSAGDQPQHF.

This clonotype was observed a handful of times. J is TRBJ2-3 and V is TRBV7-2; 7 bases agree with TRBD2. The CDR3 has 14 residues. CDR1 and CDR2 (germline): SGHTA, FQGNSA. Trimming took 1 base from V and 6 from J; bases not matched to a gene: 4. The CDR3 DNA sequence: TGTGCCAGCAGCTTAGGGGTAGCGGGCGATACGCAGTATTTT. Translation: CASSLGVAGDTQYF. Supplemented by reference TRBV7-2 and TRBJ2-3, the full variable domain reads GAGVSQSPSNKVTEKGKDVELRCDPISGHTALYWYRQSLGQGLEFLIYFQGNSAPDKSGLPSDRFSAERTGGSVSTLTIQRTQQEDSAVYLCASSLGVAGDTQYFGPGTRLTVL.

J is TRBJ1-1 and V is TRBV7-9, with D unclear. Trimming left V 0 bases short and J 1 base short, with 6 bases between. The V gene's germline CDR1 is SEHNR and CDR2 FQNEAQ (reference sequence). The length of the CDR3 is 14 residues. The CDR3 DNA reads TGTGCCAGCAGCTTAGCAATCTCGAACACTGAAGCTTTCTTT. Encoded protein: CASSLAISNTEAFF.

This clonotype has just a few counts. A clone one base away is much larger, so this may be a read error. The chain joins TRBV6-5 to TRBJ2-3; TRBD2 matches 9 bases. Germline V CDR1 and CDR2: MNHEY, SVGAGI. The length of the CDR3 is 16 residues. The CDR3 region is CASSRRTSVYTDAQYF. In DNA form, the CDR3 reads TGTGCCAGCAGCAGGAGGACTAGCGTGTACACAGATGCGCAGTATTTT.

The V call is TRBV29-1, the J call TRBJ2-7; TRBD1 aligns across 12 bases. With 7 bases clipped from V and 4 bases from J, the junction kept 8 bases outside the gene matches. In germline, CDR1 is SQVTM, CDR2 ANQGSEA. The CDR3 has 14 residues. The CDR3 sequence: CSALRGQGAYEQYF. The CDR3 DNA follows: TGCAGCGCCCTAAGGGGACAGGGGGCTTACGAGCAGTACTTC.

The chain couples TRBV20-1 to TRBJ2-1; 10 bases align to TRBD2. Unmatched junction bases numbered 4, after V lost 6 bases and J lost 2 bases. The CDR3 has 14 amino acids. CDR1 is DFQATT and CDR2 is SNEGSKA in the germline V gene (reference sequence). CDR3 loop: CSAETSGAYNEQFF. CDR3 DNA: TGCAGTGCGGAAACTAGCGGGGCCTACAATGAGCAGTTCTTC.

The genes are TRBV7-9 and TRBJ1-2; D is unresolved. The CDR3 contains 12 residues. Trimming shortened V by 2 bases and J by 8 bases, and 9 bases separated the two germline ends. The germline V gene has CDR1 SEHNR and CDR2 FQNEAQ (reference sequence). The CDR3 spells CASSLIRSGYTF. The CDR3 DNA reads TGTGCCAGCAGCTTAATCCGCTCGGGCTACACCTTC.

This clonotype showed up just a few times. V gene TRBV7-2 combines with J gene TRBJ2-1; the D gene is possibly TRBD2 (6 bases). Trimming took 5 bases from V and 5 from J, leaving 10 bases between them. Germline V lookup: CDR1 SGHTA, CDR2 FQGNSA. The CDR3 consists of 13 residues. The CDR3: CASSPTSNNEQFF. CDR3 nucleotides: TGTGCCAGCAGCCCAACTAGCAACAATGAGCAGTTCTTC.

The V call is TRBV7-2, the J call TRBJ2-1; 7 bases agree with TRBD2. Looked up from germline, CDR1 is SGHTA and CDR2 is FQGNSA. Trimming removed 5 bases from V and 4 bases from J; junction bases left unmatched: 8. This CDR3 region has 15 residues. Written as DNA, the CDR3 is TGTGCCAGCAGCCTCACCGGGACTACTTACAATGAGCAGTTCTTC. Translation: CASSLTGTTYNEQFF. Drawing the rest from reference TRBV7-2 and TRBJ2-1, the complete variable domain is GAGVSQSPSNKVTEKGKDVELRCDPISGHTALYWYRQSLGQGLEFLIYFQGNSAPDKSGLPSDRFSAERTGGSVSTLTIQRTQQEDSAVYLCASSLTGTTYNEQFFGPGTRLTVL.

The CDR3 loop is CASSLALGTSGYEQYF. The CDR3 coding sequence is TGTGCCAGCAGCTTAGCTTTGGGGACTAGCGGTTACGAGCAGTACTTC. This sequence joins TRBV11-2 and TRBJ2-7; 11 nucleotides match TRBD2. Germline CDR1 SGHAT, CDR2 FQNNGV. This CDR3 is 16 amino acids long. V shed 1 base, J shed 4 bases, and the junction held 6 bases outside the gene matches. The full variable domain, rest sourced from reference TRBV11-2 and TRBJ2-7, is EAGVAQSPRYKIIEKRQSVAFWCNPISGHATLYWYQQILGQGPKLLIQFQNNGVVDDSQLPKDRFSAERLKGVDSTLKIQPAKLEDSAVYLCASSLALGTSGYEQYFGPGTRLTVT.

The sample holds a few counts of this clonotype. A read error is possible here, since a much larger clone lies one base away. V is TRBV6-5 and J is TRBJ2-7; 10 bases match TRBD2. The junction had 27 bases not matched to a gene; V was cut back by 2 bases and J by 8 bases. The CDR3 has 21 amino acids. CDR1 is MNHEY and CDR2 is SVGAGI in the germline V gene. This CDR3 reads CASSYAPPGSSGSFVSTQQYF. As DNA, the CDR3 is TGTGCCAGCAGTTACGCGCCTCCCGGGTCTAGCGGGAGTTTTGTCTCTACTCAGCAGTACTTC.

This chain joins TRBV27 and TRBJ2-7; 7 nucleotides match TRBD2. V lost 3 bases and J lost 2; bases outside the gene matches: 4. The CDR3 length is 14 residues. Germline values: CDR1 MNHEY, CDR2 SMNVEV (reference sequence). The CDR3 DNA is TGTGCCAGCAGTTTTGCTAGCGGCCCCTACGAGCAGTACTTC. This translates into CASSFASGPYEQYF.

V gene TRBV29-1 combines with J gene TRBJ2-1; 12 bases are shared with TRBD2. V lost 4 bases, J lost 4 bases, and 5 bases stayed unmatched. In germline, CDR1 is SQVTM, CDR2 ANQGSEA. The length of the CDR3 is 15 residues. In nucleotides, the CDR3 is TGCAGCGTTGGCCTAGCGGGAGGGGGGTACAATGAGCAGTTCTTC. It encodes CSVGLAGGGYNEQFF.

The chain employs TRBV5-5 and TRBJ1-2; D gene uncertain. The CDR3 is 15 residues long. Deletions cut 5 bases from V and 4 bases from J, with 18 bases between. Germline-derived CDR1 and CDR2 are SGHKS and YYEKEE (reference sequence). The CDR3 DNA follows: TGTGCCAGCAGTGCGACTGTGATGGCCCTCTATGGCTACACCTTC. The encoded protein is CASSATVMALYGYTF.

The chain couples TRBV7-2 to TRBJ2-1; D not certain. Per the germline V gene, CDR1 is SGHTA and CDR2 is FQGNSA. Trimming stripped 1 base from V and 8 bases from J, with 12 bases between. This CDR3 has 14 amino acids. The CDR3 DNA sequence: TGTGCCAGCAGCTTAGGCTGGGCCCGGGATGAGCAGTTCTTC. Protein sequence: CASSLGWARDEQFF.